The next 21 T cell receptor beta chains were all read from a single sample in a study of regulatory T cells in long-lasting Graves disease. Through Arm-PCR of CDR3 regions and iRepertoire HTBI primers, TCR beta libraries were built. In TCRdb, the multiplex PCR reads were re-called with MiXCR into one record per CDR3 protein. Of hundreds of thousands of distinct CDR3 sequences listed, approximately 16% were seen once; the top ten hold about 27%. Documented time point: newly diagnosed GD, antithyroid drugs for less than 3 months. From PBMCs, RNA was extracted and then used to make the TCR library. This sample was also put to use in a study of T cells in Graves' hyperthyroidism and ophthalmopathy.

Sequenced here: peripheral blood mononuclear cells (PBMCs), sampled at new diagnosis, from a patient treated with antithyroid drugs. These receptor sequences come from a man aged 35 to 55 with Graves disease.

This clonotype was observed a few times. This may be a read error, as it is one base from a much larger clone. The genes are TRBV24-1 and TRBJ2-3; 12 nucleotides match TRBD1. The length of the CDR3 is 16 residues. Germline CDR1 reads KGHDR; CDR2 reads SFDVKD. The CDR3 loop reads CATSDPGTGGADAQYF. In DNA form, the CDR3 reads TGTGCCACCAGTGATCCCGGGACAGGGGGCGCAGATGCGCAGTATTTT.

This clonotype appeared a few times. The chain uses TRBV6-2 or TRBV6-3 and TRBJ1-6; possible D gene TRBD1, 5 bases. Germline V gene sequence: CDR1 MNHEY, CDR2 SVGEGT. CDR3 length equals 20 residues. V dropped 0 bases and J dropped 8 bases, with 26 bases sitting between them. The CDR3 loop is CASSYSSPLLRGLIYSPLHF. The CDR3, as DNA: TGTGCCAGCAGTTACTCGAGCCCTCTCCTAAGGGGCCTTATCTATTCACCCCTCCACTTT.

This clonotype was counted at least ten times. The chain joins TRBV5-1 to TRBJ2-7; D not resolved. Deletions cut 8 bases from V and 2 bases from J, with 20 bases between. CDR3 length: 15 amino acids. The germline V gene has CDR1 SGHRS and CDR2 YFSETQ. The CDR3 spells CASRTDLTVPYEQYF. In nucleotides, the CDR3 is TGCGCCAGTAGGACGGACCTCACCGTACCCTACGAGCAGTACTTC.

Many counts were recorded for this clonotype. The chain employs TRBV20-1 and TRBJ1-4; 7 bases are a match to TRBD1. Germline assignment: CDR1 DFQATT and CDR2 SNEGSKA (reference sequence). The CDR3 is made up of 13 amino acids. V shed 3 bases, J shed 8 bases, and the junction held 6 bases outside the gene matches. The CDR3 loop reads CSARTGLREKLFF. As DNA, the CDR3 is TGCAGTGCTAGGACAGGGCTCCGCGAAAAACTGTTTTTT.

This clonotype came up many times. Mismatch with germline at one junction end may stem from a read error. V gene TRBV5-1 combines with J gene TRBJ2-7; unclear D gene. Germline V lookup: CDR1 SGHRS, CDR2 YFSETQ. The CDR3 runs 14 residues. Written as DNA, the CDR3 is TGTGCCAGCAGCTCTCTGGCACCGAGCTACGAGCAGTACTTC. This encodes CASSSLAPSYEQYF.

The chain has TRBV7-9 and TRBJ2-3, with 8 bases fitting TRBD2. The ends lost 5 bases at V and 1 base at J; junction bases unmatched: 5. Germline CDR1 reads SEHNR; CDR2 reads FQNEAQ (reference sequence). The CDR3 runs 15 residues. The CDR3 loop reads CASSVRGAGTDTQYF. The CDR3 DNA follows: TGTGCCAGCAGCGTGCGGGGGGCAGGCACAGATACGCAGTATTTT. Full variable domain (remainder filled in from reference TRBV7-9 and TRBJ2-3): DTGVSQNPRHKITKRGQNVTFRCDPISEHNRLYWYRQTLGQGPEFLTYFQNEAQLEKSRLLSDRFSAERPKGSFSTLEIQRTEQGDSAMYLCASSVRGAGTDTQYFGPGTRLTVL.

This clonotype was counted a few times. V gene TRBV9 combines with J gene TRBJ2-7, with D perhaps TRBD1 (5 bases). This CDR3 is 15 amino acids long. Germline-derived CDR1 and CDR2 are SGDLS and YYNGEE. The V gene lost 4 bases and the J gene lost 2 bases, with 16 bases spanning the gap. The CDR3 DNA sequence: TGTGCCAGCAGCCCCCGGTCAGGGTCCCCCTACGAGCAGTACTTC. It is translated as CASSPRSGSPYEQYF.

This clonotype was recorded many times. The gene calls are TRBV15 and TRBJ1-1; D remains unclear. Germline loops: CDR1 LNHNV, CDR2 YYDKDF (reference sequence). The CDR3 is made up of 14 amino acids. The V and J ends lost 5 bases and 4 bases respectively, with 14 bases between them. CDR3 nucleotide sequence: TGTGCCACCAGCCCTTGGGTCGGAGGCACTGAAGCTTTCTTT. Translated, it gives CATSPWVGGTEAFF.

This clonotype appeared a few times. The V call is TRBV12-3 or TRBV12-4, the J call TRBJ1-2; D gene unclear. The CDR3 totals 11 residues. Trimming left V 6 bases short and J 8 bases short, with 10 bases between. CDR3 residues: CASRIRGGYTF. The CDR3 nucleotides are TGTGCCAGCAGAATTAGAGGGGGCTACACCTTC.

This clonotype has just a few counts. The chain employs TRBV30 and TRBJ1-5, with unresolved D. Between the trimmed V and J ends, which lost 0 bases and 7 bases, there was a span of 19 bases. The CDR3 spans 16 residues. CDR1 and CDR2 from the germline V gene are GTSNPN and SVGIG (reference sequence). CDR3 nucleotides: TGTGCCTGGAGTGTAGGCGAACTGGGGTTCGGGCAGCCCCAGCATTTT. Amino acids: CAWSVGELGFGQPQHF. The full variable domain, in which reference TRBV30 and TRBJ1-5 provide the parts outside the CDR3, is SQTIHQWPATLVQPVGSPLSLECTVEGTSNPNLYWYRQAAGRGLQLLFYSVGIGQISSEVPQNLSASRPQDRQFILSSKKLLLSDSGFYLCAWSVGELGFGQPQHFGDGTRLSIL.

This rearrangement joins TRBV27 to TRBJ1-2, with D tentatively TRBD1 (5 bases). Per the germline V gene, CDR1 is MNHEY and CDR2 is SMNVEV (reference sequence). Trimming shortened V by 7 bases and J by 5 bases, and 29 bases separated the two germline ends. The CDR3 sequence is 18 residues long. The DNA of the CDR3 is TGTGCCAGCAAACCCGGCGGACAAGGGCTCCAAGGAGTATATGGCTACACCTTC. This gives the protein CASKPGGQGLQGVYGYTF.

This clonotype was observed a handful of times. J is TRBJ1-1 and V is TRBV28, with D unresolved. V lost 1 base to trimming and J lost 8 bases, with 8 bases between them. The germline CDR1 and CDR2 sequences are MDHEN and SYDVKM. CDR3 length: 12 residues. CDR3 bases: TGTGCCAGCAGTTTATCTGGGAGGGAAGCTTTCTTT. Its protein product is CASSLSGREAFF.

In this sample, this clonotype turned up many times. The chain has TRBV27 and TRBJ1-1, with D perhaps matching TRBD1 (6 bases). V was cut by 2 bases and J by 5 bases, with 18 bases left in between. CDR1 is MNHEY, CDR2 SMNVEV, per germline (reference sequence). CDR3 length equals 16 residues. The CDR3 nucleotides are TGTGCCAGCAGTTTAAACAGGGTACTTCGGGGGACTGAAGCTTTCTTT. It is translated as CASSLNRVLRGTEAFF.

The V and J genes are TRBV5-1 and TRBJ1-2; 7 bases agree with TRBD1. Germline V gene lookup returns CDR1 SGHRS and CDR2 YFSETQ. Trimming took 4 bases from V and 3 from J; bases not matched to a gene: 6. This CDR3 has 14 residues. Here the CDR3 reads CASSPGQEDYGYTF. The CDR3 DNA reads as TGCGCCAGCAGCCCTGGACAGGAAGACTATGGCTACACCTTC.

This clonotype was detected ten times or more. The chain recombines TRBV7-9 with TRBJ2-3; weak D call: TRBD2 (6 bases). Germline CDR1 is SEHNR and CDR2 is FQNEAQ (reference sequence). V shed 3 bases and J shed 2 bases, with 9 bases lying between them. This CDR3 has 14 amino acids. The CDR3 protein is CASSFGTHTDTQYF. The CDR3 DNA follows: TGTGCCAGCAGCTTCGGGACTCACACAGATACGCAGTATTTT. Using reference TRBV7-9 and TRBJ2-3 for the parts outside the CDR3, the full variable domain is DTGVSQNPRHKITKRGQNVTFRCDPISEHNRLYWYRQTLGQGPEFLTYFQNEAQLEKSRLLSDRFSAERPKGSFSTLEIQRTEQGDSAMYLCASSFGTHTDTQYFGPGTRLTVL.

The chain uses TRBV6-2 or TRBV6-3 and TRBJ2-1, with unresolved D. Germline CDR1 is MNHEY and CDR2 is SVGEGT. The V end lost 8 bases, the J end lost 1 base, and 12 bases lay between the germline ends. CDR3 length: 14 amino acids. The DNA of the CDR3 is TGTGCCAGCGGGCCGTCCGGGTCCTACAATGAGCAGTTCTTC. This encodes CASGPSGSYNEQFF.

This clonotype was seen a few times. This chain connects TRBV6-5 to TRBJ1-6; unclear D gene. Germline CDR1 MNHEY, CDR2 SVGAGI. V lost 2 bases, J lost 2 bases, and 10 bases lay in between. The CDR3 is made up of 16 amino acids. The CDR3 sequence is CASSYAQYPYNSPLHF. The CDR3 DNA follows: TGTGCCAGCAGTTACGCACAGTATCCCTATAATTCACCCCTCCACTTT.

This clonotype was observed at least ten times. V is TRBV29-1 and J is TRBJ1-1; D is unclear. Per germline, CDR1 SQVTM and CDR2 ANQGSEA. Trimming pared 6 bases from V and 1 base from J, leaving 12 bases between. The CDR3 contains 13 residues. The CDR3 spells CSVVTDPNTEAFF. CDR3 sequence (DNA): TGCAGCGTGGTGACCGACCCGAACACTGAAGCTTTCTTT.

Only a few counts were recorded for this clonotype. The chain is built from TRBV20-1 and TRBJ2-3, with 7 bases matching TRBD1. V trimming: 1 base; J trimming: 0 bases; junction bases outside the gene matches: 4. The CDR3 has 15 residues. The germline gives CDR1 DFQATT, CDR2 SNEGSKA (reference sequence). The CDR3 DNA sequence: TGCAGTGCTAGAGTGGGGACAGTAAGCACAGATACGCAGTATTTT. It is translated as CSARVGTVSTDTQYF.

This clonotype was observed a few times. Here the CDR3 reads CSVAGAGELFF. The CDR3 DNA reads TGCAGCGTCGCAGGGGCCGGGGAGCTGTTTTTT. The gene calls are TRBV29-1 and TRBJ2-2; TRBD1 might be the D (6 bases). This CDR3 comprises 11 residues. The V end lost 6 bases, the J end lost 6 bases, and 8 bases lay between the germline ends. Germline loops: CDR1 SQVTM, CDR2 ANQGSEA.

In its sample, this clonotype was seen many times. The chain uses TRBV5-1 and TRBJ1-6; the D is unclear. The V gene's germline CDR1 is SGHRS and CDR2 YFSETQ. V was trimmed by 1 base and J by 6 bases, leaving 8 bases between them. This CDR3 region has 14 residues. The CDR3 bases are TGCGCCAGCAGCTTGTCGCGGATTAATTCACCCCTCCACTTT. Translating it yields CASSLSRINSPLHF.